This T cell receptor (beta chain) was recorded in a study of cytomegalovirus exposure and HLA in healthy donors. In the PCR, 60 Vbeta and 13 Jbeta primers were used. Using immunoSEQ multiplex PCR, the repertoire was profiled, and TCRdb retains in-frame clones only, with some absent. The table shows under 150,000 clones, with approximately 69% occurring only once. The CDR3 spans 18 residues. The germline gives CDR1 KGHSH, CDR2 LQKENI. Trimming took 3 bases from V and 4 from J; bases not matched to a gene: 12. This chain links TRBV18 with TRBJ2-7, with 13 bases matching TRBD2. The sequenced sample consisted of PBMCs. This clonotype was sampled from a woman between 40 and 50 years old in good health and CMV-seropositive. CDR3 sequence: CASSPLLGLAGTEYEQYF. In nucleotides, the CDR3 is TGTGCCAGCTCACCTTTGTTGGGACTAGCGGGAACCGAATACGAGCAGTACTTC.